These 19 T cell receptor beta chains were all obtained from the same sample, sequenced in a study of T-cell reconstitution after alpha-beta-depleted transplantation in children. It was with unique molecular identifiers that the TCRbeta library was prepared. Using its own MiXCR run on the PCR reads, TCRdb lists one record per CDR3 protein. Of about 300,000 distinct CDR3 sequences in the sample, over 9.5% were seen once. The sequences come from PBMCs, collected before TCRalphabeta/CD19-depleted stem cell transplant. The source of these receptors is a boy less than two years old with acute myeloid leukemia, due to receive a stem cell transplant.

Many counts were recorded for this clonotype. CDR3 DNA sequence: TGTGCCATCAGTGAGTCGAAGGTTAGCGGGAGGGATAAAAACATTCAGTACTTC. Protein: CAISESKVSGRDKNIQYF. The chain couples TRBV10-3 to TRBJ2-4; 11 bases are a match to TRBD2. This CDR3 spans 18 amino acids. Germline-derived CDR1 and CDR2 are ENHRY and SYGVKD. V lost 0 bases and J lost 4; bases outside the gene matches: 8.

This clonotype was counted ten times or more. The chain links TRBV6-1 to TRBJ2-1, with 9 bases aligning to TRBD1. V shed 11 bases and J 5 bases; nucleotides not matched to a gene: 10. CDR1 and CDR2 from the germline V gene are MNHNS and SASEGT. This CDR3 has 14 residues. CDR3 protein: CAATGGVSNNEQFF. The CDR3 DNA is TGTGCCGCCACAGGGGGCGTATCAAACAATGAGCAGTTCTTC.

This clonotype showed up just a few times. The chain joins TRBV14 to TRBJ2-4; D ambiguous. Germline V gives CDR1 SGHDN, CDR2 FVKESK. The V end was cut by 1 base, the J end by 1 base, with 11 bases between. The CDR3 runs to 16 residues. The CDR3 DNA reads as TGTGCCAGCAGCCAAGGAACGCGGTGGGCCAAAAACATTCAGTACTTC. Residues: CASSQGTRWAKNIQYF.

This clonotype was seen many times. This sequence joins TRBV14 and TRBJ2-1; D might be TRBD1 (6 bases). This CDR3 is built from 18 residues. V gave up 1 base and J gave up 0 bases, with 16 bases separating them. Germline assignment: CDR1 SGHDN and CDR2 FVKESK. CDR3 in DNA: TGTGCCAGCAGCCAAGGATCGCTCGGACAGCTCTCCTACAATGAGCAGTTCTTC. Residues: CASSQGSLGQLSYNEQFF.

In this sample, this clonotype turned up many times. The chain couples TRBV9 to TRBJ2-1; no reliable D call. V was cut by 0 bases and J by 10 bases, with 8 bases left in between. CDR1 SGDLS and CDR2 YYNGEE come from the germline V gene. This CDR3 spans 12 amino acids. The CDR3 protein is CASSVDKGEQFF. DNA for the CDR3: TGTGCCAGCAGCGTAGATAAGGGAGAGCAGTTCTTC. The variable domain in full, with the rest retrieved from reference TRBV9 and TRBJ2-1, is DSGVTQTPKHLITATGQRVTLRCSPRSGDLSVYWYQQSLDQGLQFLIQYYNGEERAKGNILERFSAQQFPDLHSELNLSSLELGDSALYFCASSVDKGEQFFGPGTRLTVL.

In this sample, this clonotype turned up many times. The rearrangement links TRBV12-3 or TRBV12-4 to TRBJ1-1; tentative D call: TRBD1 (5 bases). This CDR3 is built from 17 residues. Deletions cut 3 bases from V and 10 bases from J, with 27 bases between. The DNA for the CDR3 is TGTGCCAGCAGTTTCAAAGGGGTGACAGATACCCCCTTGGGAGCTTTCTTT. Its protein product is CASSFKGVTDTPLGAFF.

This clonotype was counted at least ten times. The chain combines TRBV7-8 with TRBJ2-1; D not resolved. The CDR3 is 13 amino acids. V lost 3 bases and J 7 bases, leaving 10 bases between the germline ends. The germline V gene has CDR1 SGHVS and CDR2 FQNEAQ. CDR3 protein: CASSFPARNEQFF. For the CDR3, the DNA is TGTGCCAGCAGCTTCCCTGCTCGTAATGAGCAGTTCTTC.

This clonotype was counted at least ten times. This rearrangement joins TRBV5-5 to TRBJ2-2; D gene unclear. The CDR3 has 14 amino acids. Trimming pared 2 bases from V and 0 bases from J, leaving 5 bases between. Germline V CDR1 and CDR2: SGHKS, YYEKEE (reference sequence). As DNA, the CDR3 is TGTGCCAGCAGCTTCGACACGAACACCGGGGAGCTGTTTTTT. Its protein is CASSFDTNTGELFF.

This clonotype was observed at least ten times. This sequence joins TRBV5-5 and TRBJ1-2; a possible D gene is TRBD1 (5 bases). Between the trimmed V and J ends, which lost 4 bases and 7 bases, there was a span of 14 bases. The CDR3 totals 13 residues. Germline lookup yields CDR1 SGHKS and CDR2 YYEKEE (reference sequence). The CDR3 DNA follows: TGTGCCAGCAGCCCTAGGCCCCAGGGTGGCTACACCTTC. Amino acids: CASSPRPQGGYTF.

As to this clonotype: This may be a read error: a much more frequent sequence differs by one nucleotide. V gene TRBV5-5 combines with J gene TRBJ2-5; no clear D. This CDR3 has 14 residues. Trimming cost V 3 bases and J 3 bases, with 12 bases left between them. The germline gives CDR1 SGHKS, CDR2 YYEKEE (reference sequence). This chain's CDR3 is CASSSTPPEETQYF. The CDR3 DNA reads as TGTGCCAGCAGCTCGACGCCTCCGGAAGAGACCCAGTACTTC.

This clonotype has a handful of counts. The genes are TRBV27 and TRBJ2-7; 8 bases align to TRBD1. CDR1 and CDR2 from the germline V gene are MNHEY and SMNVEV (reference sequence). Unmatched junction bases numbered 10, after V lost 3 bases and J lost 3 bases. The CDR3 runs to 16 residues. CDR3 region: CASSFPDRGGGYEQYF. Written as DNA, the CDR3 is TGTGCCAGCAGTTTCCCCGACAGGGGCGGAGGCTACGAGCAGTACTTC.

This clonotype came up many times. V gene TRBV9 combines with J gene TRBJ2-5, with 15 bases that match TRBD2. Germline V gives CDR1 SGDLS, CDR2 YYNGEE. There are 16 residues in the CDR3. V dropped 4 bases and J dropped 4; count of bases not matched to a gene: 5. CDR3 nucleotide sequence: TGTGCCAGCAGCTCGGGACTAGCGGGAGGACGAGAGACCCAGTACTTC. Amino acid sequence: CASSSGLAGGRETQYF.

This clonotype was seen only a few times. The chain carries TRBV27 and TRBJ2-1; 11 nucleotides match TRBD2. V was pared by 1 base and J by 10 bases, with 3 bases of the junction left unmatched. The CDR3 has 14 amino acids. Germline V gene sequence: CDR1 MNHEY, CDR2 SMNVEV (reference sequence). The CDR3 bases are TGTGCCAGCAGTTTATTACTAGCGGGAGAAGAGCAGTTCTTC. Translated: CASSLLLAGEEQFF.

In its sample, this clonotype was seen many times. The gene calls are TRBV4-3 and TRBJ2-1, with D uncertain. Germline-derived CDR1 and CDR2 are LGHNA and YSLEER. Between the trimmed V and J ends, which lost 0 bases and 9 bases, there was a span of 9 bases. The CDR3 sequence is 13 residues long. CDR3 amino acids: CASSQDLDGEQFF. In nucleotides, the CDR3 is TGCGCCAGCAGCCAAGATCTGGACGGTGAGCAGTTCTTC.

This clonotype was picked up a small number of times. The chain uses TRBV24-1 and TRBJ2-1; tentative D call: TRBD1 (6 bases). Germline V gene sequence: CDR1 KGHDR, CDR2 SFDVKD. The CDR3 is 14 amino acids. V dropped 4 bases and J dropped 4 bases, with 10 bases sitting between them. CDR3 residues: CATSDYRDYNEQFF. In DNA form, the CDR3 reads TGTGCCACCAGTGACTACAGGGATTACAATGAGCAGTTCTTC.

This clonotype appeared many times. The chain carries TRBV28 and TRBJ1-2; D might be TRBD1 (6 bases). Deletions cut 6 bases from V and 6 bases from J, with 23 bases between. Germline values: CDR1 MDHEN, CDR2 SYDVKM. CDR3 length equals 16 residues. CDR3 residues: CASSSIVRGGVHGYTF. Here the CDR3 DNA reads TGTGCCAGCAGCTCCATCGTTAGGGGGGGAGTCCATGGCTACACCTTC.

This clonotype has just one count. The chain recombines TRBV7-2 with TRBJ1-2, with 7 bases fitting TRBD1. The CDR3 length is 13 residues. Germline CDR1 and CDR2: SGHTA and FQGNSA. V trimming: 4 bases; J trimming: 6 bases; junction bases outside the gene matches: 5. DNA of the CDR3: TGTGCCAGCAGCTGGAATGGACAGGATGGCTACACCTTC. Its protein product is CASSWNGQDGYTF.

This clonotype was counted ten times or more. The gene calls are TRBV12-3 or TRBV12-4 and TRBJ2-1; unclear D gene. Trimming cost V 7 bases and J 7 bases, with 8 bases left between them. CDR3 length equals 11 residues. The CDR3 DNA sequence: TGTGCCAGCACCCGGATGAATGAGCAGTTCTTC. It yields the protein CASTRMNEQFF.

The chain is built from TRBV20-1 and TRBJ2-3; no clear D gene. The germline V and J ends were trimmed by 6 bases and 4 bases, with 14 bases remaining between them. The V gene's germline CDR1 is DFQATT and CDR2 SNEGSKA (reference sequence). The CDR3 runs 13 residues. CDR3 loop: CSAAGPDPDTQYF. In DNA form, the CDR3 reads TGCAGTGCGGCTGGACCGGACCCAGATACGCAGTATTTT.